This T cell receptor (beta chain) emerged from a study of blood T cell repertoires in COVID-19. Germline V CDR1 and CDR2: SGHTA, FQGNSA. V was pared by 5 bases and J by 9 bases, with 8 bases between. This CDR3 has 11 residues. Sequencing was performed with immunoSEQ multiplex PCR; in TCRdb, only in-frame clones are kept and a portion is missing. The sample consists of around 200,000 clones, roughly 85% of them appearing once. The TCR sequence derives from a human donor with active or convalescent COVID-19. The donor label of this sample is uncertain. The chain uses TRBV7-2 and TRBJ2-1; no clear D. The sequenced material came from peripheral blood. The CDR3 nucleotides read TGTGCCAGCAGCCCGGGTTCTGAGCAGTTCTTC. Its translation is CASSPGSEQFF. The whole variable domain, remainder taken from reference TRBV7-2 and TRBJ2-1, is GAGVSQSPSNKVTEKGKDVELRCDPISGHTALYWYRQSLGQGLEFLIYFQGNSAPDKSGLPSDRFSAERTGGSVSTLTIQRTQQEDSAVYLCASSPGSEQFFGPGTRLTVL.